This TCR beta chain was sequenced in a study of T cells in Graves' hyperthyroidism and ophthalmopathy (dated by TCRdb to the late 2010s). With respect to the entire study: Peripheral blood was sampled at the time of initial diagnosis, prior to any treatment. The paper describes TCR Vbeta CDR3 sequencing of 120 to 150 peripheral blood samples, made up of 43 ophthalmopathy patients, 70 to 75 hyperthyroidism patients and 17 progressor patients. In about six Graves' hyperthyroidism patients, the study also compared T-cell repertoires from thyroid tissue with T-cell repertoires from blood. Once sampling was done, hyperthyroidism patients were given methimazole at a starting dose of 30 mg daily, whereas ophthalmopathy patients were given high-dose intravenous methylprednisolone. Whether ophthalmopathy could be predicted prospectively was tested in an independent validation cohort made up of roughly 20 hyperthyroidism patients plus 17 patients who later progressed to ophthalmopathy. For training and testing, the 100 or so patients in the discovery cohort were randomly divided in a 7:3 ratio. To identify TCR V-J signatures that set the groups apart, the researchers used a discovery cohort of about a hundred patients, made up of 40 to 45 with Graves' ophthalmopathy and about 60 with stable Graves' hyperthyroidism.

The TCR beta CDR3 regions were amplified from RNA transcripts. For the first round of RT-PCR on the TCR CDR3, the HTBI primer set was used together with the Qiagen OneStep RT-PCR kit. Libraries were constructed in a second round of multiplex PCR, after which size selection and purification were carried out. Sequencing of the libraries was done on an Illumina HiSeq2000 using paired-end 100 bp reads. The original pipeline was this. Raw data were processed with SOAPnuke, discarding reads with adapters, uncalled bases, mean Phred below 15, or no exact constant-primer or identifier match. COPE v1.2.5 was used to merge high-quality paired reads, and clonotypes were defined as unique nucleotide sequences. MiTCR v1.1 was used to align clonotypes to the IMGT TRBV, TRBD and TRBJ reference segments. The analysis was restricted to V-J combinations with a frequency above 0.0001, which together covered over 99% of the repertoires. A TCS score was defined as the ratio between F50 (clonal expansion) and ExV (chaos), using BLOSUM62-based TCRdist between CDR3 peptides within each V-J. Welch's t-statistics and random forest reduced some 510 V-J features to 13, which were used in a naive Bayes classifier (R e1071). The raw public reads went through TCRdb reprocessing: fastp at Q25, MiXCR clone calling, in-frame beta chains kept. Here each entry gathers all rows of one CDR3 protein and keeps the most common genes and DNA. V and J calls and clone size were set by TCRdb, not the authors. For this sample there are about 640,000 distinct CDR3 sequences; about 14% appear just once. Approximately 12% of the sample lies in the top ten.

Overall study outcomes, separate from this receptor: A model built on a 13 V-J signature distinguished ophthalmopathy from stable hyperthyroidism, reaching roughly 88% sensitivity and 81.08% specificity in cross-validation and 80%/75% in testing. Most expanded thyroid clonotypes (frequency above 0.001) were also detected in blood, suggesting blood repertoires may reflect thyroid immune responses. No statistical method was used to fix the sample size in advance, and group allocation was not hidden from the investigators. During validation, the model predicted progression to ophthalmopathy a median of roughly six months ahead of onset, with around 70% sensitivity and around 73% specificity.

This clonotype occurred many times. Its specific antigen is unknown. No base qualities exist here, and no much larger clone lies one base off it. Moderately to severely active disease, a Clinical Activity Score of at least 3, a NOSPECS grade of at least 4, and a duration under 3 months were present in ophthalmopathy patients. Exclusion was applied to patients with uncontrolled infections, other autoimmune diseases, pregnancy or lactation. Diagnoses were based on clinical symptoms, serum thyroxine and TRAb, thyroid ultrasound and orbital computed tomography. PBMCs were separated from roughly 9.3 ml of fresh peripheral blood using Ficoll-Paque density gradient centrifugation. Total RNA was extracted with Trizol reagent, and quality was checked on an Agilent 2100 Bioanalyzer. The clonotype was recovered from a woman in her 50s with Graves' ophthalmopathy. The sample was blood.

The CDR3 here reads CASSLAASGSRADTQYF. The DNA reads TGCGCCAGCAGCTTGGCCGCTAGCGGGAGTAGGGCAGATACGCAGTATTTT. The chain employs TRBV5-1 and TRBJ2-3; 10 bases in the middle match TRBD2. Taken from the germline V gene, the CDR1 and CDR2 loops are SGHRS and YFSETQ. The junction shows trimming of 0 bases on V and 4 bases on J, and the gene matches do not reach 8 bases of it. Reading from cysteine to phenylalanine, the CDR3 counts 17 amino acids. Of all the DNA, just the CDR3 is kept, 51 bases in frame from base 1.